This entry features one T cell receptor (beta chain) sequence. Its antigen is currently unknown. This entry belongs to a study of cytomegalovirus exposure and HLA in healthy donors. Study-level information: One earlier analysis, a look at approximately 190 million T cells, found about 100 million unique TCR beta sequences. Study results and limitations: Among TCR beta chains, those listed as cytomegalovirus-associated numbered around 180.

The CDR3 length is 18 residues. V lost 0 bases and J lost 0, with 14 bases in between. Germline lookup yields CDR1 WNHNN and CDR2 SYGVQD (reference sequence). The PCR employed 60 Vbeta primers together with 13 Jbeta primers. Authors' processing steps: About 11 million of tens of millions of unique TCR beta chains were shared, per a later count. Libraries were prepared by immunoSEQ multiplex PCR; TCRdb keeps only in-frame clonotypes and omits some of them. D and trimming come from the DNA, and the V and J calls and clone size come from that table. The sample lists about 130,000 clones; around 80% were seen once.

This receptor was obtained from a man aged 35-49 years in good health and CMV-seropositive. The genes are TRBV10-1 and TRBJ1-4, with D maybe TRBD1 (5 bases). Sequenced sample: PBMCs. The CDR3 sequence is CASSESGGAPATNEKLFF. The CDR3 bases are TGCGCCAGCAGTGAGTCTGGTGGGGCGCCTGCAACTAATGAAAAACTGTTTTTT.